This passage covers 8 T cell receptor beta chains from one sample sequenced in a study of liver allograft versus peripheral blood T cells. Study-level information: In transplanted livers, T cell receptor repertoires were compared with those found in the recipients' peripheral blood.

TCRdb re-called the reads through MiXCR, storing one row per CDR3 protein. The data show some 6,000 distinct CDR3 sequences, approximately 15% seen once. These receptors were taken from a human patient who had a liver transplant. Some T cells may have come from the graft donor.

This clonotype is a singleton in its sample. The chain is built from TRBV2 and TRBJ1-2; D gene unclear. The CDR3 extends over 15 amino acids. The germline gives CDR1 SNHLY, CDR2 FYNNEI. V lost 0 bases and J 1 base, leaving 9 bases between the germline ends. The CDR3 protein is CASSEAGSSNYGYTF. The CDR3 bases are TGTGCCAGCAGTGAAGCGGGCAGTAGTAACTATGGCTACACCTTC.

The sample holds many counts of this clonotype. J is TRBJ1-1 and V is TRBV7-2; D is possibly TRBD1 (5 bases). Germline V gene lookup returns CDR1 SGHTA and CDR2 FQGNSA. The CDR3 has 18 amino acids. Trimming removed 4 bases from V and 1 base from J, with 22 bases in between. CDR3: CASSSAQVPPPWNTEAFF. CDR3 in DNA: TGTGCCAGCAGCTCAGCACAGGTTCCCCCGCCTTGGAACACTGAAGCTTTCTTT.

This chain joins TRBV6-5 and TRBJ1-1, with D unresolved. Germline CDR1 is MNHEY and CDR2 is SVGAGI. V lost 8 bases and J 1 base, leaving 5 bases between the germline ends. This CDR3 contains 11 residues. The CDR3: CASSGNTEAFF. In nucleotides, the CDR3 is TGTGCCAGCTCGGGGAACACTGAAGCTTTCTTT.

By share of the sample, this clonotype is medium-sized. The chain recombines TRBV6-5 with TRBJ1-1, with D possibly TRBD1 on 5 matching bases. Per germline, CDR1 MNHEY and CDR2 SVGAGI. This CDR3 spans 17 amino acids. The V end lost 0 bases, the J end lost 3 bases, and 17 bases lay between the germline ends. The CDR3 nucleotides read TGTGCCAGCAGTTACTCGATCCAGGGTGGGATGGACACTGAAGCTTTCTTT. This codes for CASSYSIQGGMDTEAFF.

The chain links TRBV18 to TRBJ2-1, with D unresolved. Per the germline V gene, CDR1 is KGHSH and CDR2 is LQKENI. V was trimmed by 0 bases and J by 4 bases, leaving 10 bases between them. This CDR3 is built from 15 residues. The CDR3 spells CASSPPETMYNEQFF. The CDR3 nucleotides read TGTGCCAGCTCACCACCGGAGACGATGTACAATGAGCAGTTCTTC.

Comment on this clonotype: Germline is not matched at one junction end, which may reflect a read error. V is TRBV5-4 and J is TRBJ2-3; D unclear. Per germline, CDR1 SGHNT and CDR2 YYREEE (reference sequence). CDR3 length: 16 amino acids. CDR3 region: CANSSRTYRVTDTQYF. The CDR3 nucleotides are TGTGCCAACAGCTCCCGGACGTATAGGGTTACAGATACGCAGTATTTT. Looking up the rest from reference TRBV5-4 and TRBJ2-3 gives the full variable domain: ETGVTQSPTHLIKTRGQQVTLRCSSQSGHNTVSWYQQALGQGPQFIFQYYREEENGRGNFPPRFSGLQFPNYSSELNVNALELDDSALYLCANSSRTYRVTDTQYFGPGTRLTVL.

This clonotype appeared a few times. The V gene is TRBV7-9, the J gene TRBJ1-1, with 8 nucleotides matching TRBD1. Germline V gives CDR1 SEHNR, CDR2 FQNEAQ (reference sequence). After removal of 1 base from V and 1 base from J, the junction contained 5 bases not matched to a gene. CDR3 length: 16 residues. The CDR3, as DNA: TGTGCCAGCAGCTTAGTCCCCGGACAGGGGAACACTGAAGCTTTCTTT. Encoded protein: CASSLVPGQGNTEAFF.

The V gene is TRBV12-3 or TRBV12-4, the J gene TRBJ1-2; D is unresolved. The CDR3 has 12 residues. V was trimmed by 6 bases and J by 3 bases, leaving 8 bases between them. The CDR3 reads CASRNGDYGYTF. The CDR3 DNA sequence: TGTGCCAGCAGAAACGGGGACTATGGCTACACCTTC.